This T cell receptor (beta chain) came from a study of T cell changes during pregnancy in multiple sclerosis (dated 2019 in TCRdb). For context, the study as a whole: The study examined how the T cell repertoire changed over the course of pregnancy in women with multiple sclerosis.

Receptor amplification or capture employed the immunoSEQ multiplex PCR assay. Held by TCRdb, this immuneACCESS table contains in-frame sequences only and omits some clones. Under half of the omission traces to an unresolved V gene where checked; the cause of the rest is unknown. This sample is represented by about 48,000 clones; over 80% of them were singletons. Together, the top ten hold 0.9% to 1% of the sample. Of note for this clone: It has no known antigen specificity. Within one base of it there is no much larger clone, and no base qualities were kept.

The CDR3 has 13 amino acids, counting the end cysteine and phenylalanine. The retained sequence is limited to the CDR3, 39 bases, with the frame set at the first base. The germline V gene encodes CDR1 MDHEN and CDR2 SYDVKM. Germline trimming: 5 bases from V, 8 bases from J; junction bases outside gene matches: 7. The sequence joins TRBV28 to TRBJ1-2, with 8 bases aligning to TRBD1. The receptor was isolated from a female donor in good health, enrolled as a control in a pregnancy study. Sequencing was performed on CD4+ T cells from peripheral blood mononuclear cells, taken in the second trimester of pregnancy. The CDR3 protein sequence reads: CASSLRQGTGYTF. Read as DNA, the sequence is TGTGCCAGCAGTCTAAGACAGGGGACCGGCTACACCTTC.